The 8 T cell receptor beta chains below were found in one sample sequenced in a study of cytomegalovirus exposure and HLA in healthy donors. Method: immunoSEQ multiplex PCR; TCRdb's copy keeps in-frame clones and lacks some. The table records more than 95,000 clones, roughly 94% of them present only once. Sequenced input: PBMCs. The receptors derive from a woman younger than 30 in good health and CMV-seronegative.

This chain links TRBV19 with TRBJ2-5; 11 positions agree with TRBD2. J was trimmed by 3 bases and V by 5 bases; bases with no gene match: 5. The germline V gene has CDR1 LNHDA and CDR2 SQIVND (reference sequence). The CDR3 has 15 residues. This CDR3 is CASSGLAGGEETQYF. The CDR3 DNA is TGTGCCAGTAGTGGGCTAGCGGGGGGTGAAGAGACCCAGTACTTC.

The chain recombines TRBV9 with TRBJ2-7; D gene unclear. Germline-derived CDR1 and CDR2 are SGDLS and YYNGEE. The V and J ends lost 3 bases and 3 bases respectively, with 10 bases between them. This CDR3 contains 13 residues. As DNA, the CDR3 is TGTGCCAGCAGCGAGCGACCGAGCTACGAGCAGTACTTC. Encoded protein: CASSERPSYEQYF.

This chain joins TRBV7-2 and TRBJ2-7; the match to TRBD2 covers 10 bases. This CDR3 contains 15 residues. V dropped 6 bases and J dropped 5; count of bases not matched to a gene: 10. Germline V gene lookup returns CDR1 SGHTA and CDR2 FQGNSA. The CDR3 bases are TGTGCCAGCAGACCCTCTAGCGGGAGTCGGCACGAGCAGTACTTC. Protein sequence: CASRPSSGSRHEQYF.

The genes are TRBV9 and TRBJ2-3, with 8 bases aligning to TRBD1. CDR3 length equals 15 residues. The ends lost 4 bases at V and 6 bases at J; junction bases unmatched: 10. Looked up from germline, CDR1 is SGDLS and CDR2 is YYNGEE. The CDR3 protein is CASSPRDRTYDTQYF. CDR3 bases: TGTGCCAGCAGCCCCCGGGACAGGACATACGATACGCAGTATTTT.

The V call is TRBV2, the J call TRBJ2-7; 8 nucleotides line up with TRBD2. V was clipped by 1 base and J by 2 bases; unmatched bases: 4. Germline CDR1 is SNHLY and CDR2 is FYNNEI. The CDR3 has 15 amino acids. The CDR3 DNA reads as TGTGCCAGCAGTGAAGGCGGGGGGCCTCCCTACGAGCAGTACTTC. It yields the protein CASSEGGGPPYEQYF.

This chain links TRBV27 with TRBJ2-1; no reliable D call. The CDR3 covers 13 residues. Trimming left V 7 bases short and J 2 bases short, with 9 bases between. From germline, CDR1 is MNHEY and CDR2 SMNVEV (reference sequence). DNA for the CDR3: TGTGCCAGCACAGGTTTAACCTACAATGAGCAGTTCTTC. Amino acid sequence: CASTGLTYNEQFF.

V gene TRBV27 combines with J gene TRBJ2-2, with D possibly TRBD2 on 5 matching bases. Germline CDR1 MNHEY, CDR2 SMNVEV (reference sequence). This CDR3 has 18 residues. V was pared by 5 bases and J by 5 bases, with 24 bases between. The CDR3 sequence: CASSVLRAARRGTGELFF. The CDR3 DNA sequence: TGTGCCAGCAGTGTACTCAGAGCCGCTCGTCGAGGGACCGGGGAGCTGTTTTTT.

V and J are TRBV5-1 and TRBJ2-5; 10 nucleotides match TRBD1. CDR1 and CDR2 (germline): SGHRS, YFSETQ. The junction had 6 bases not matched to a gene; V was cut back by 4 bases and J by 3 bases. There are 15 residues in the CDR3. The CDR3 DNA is TGCGCCAGCAGCGTGGAGACAGGGGGCAAAGAGACCCAGTACTTC. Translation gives CASSVETGGKETQYF.